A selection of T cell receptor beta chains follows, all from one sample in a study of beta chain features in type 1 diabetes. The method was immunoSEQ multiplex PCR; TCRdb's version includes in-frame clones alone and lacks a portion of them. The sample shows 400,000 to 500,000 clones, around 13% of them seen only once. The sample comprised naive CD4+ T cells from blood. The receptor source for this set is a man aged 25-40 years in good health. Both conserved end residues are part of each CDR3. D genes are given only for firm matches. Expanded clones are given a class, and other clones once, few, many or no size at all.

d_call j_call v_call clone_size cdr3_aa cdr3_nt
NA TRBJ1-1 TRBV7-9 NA CASSLEGVNTEAFF TGTGCCAGCAGCTTGGAGGGCGTGAACACTGAAGCTTTCTTT
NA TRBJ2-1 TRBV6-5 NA CASSRGLHNEQFF TGTGCCAGCTCCCGGGGACTCCACAATGAGCAGTTCTTC
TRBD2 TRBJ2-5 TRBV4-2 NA CASSQAGTSGGTQYF TGTGCCAGCAGCCAAGCAGGCACTAGCGGTGGGACCCAGTACTTC
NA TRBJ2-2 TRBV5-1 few CASKTDNTGELFF TGCGCCAGCAAGACTGACAACACCGGGGAGCTGTTTTTT
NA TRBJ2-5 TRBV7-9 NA CASSLVESQETQYF TGTGCCAGCAGCTTAGTAGAATCTCAAGAGACCCAGTACTTC
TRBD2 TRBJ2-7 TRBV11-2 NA CASSSIPRGAPYEQYF TGTGCCAGCAGCTCCATCCCGCGGGGGGCTCCCTACGAGCAGTACTTC
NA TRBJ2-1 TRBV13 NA CASSLRGAFYNEQFF TGTGCCAGCAGCTTACGCGGGGCTTTTTACAATGAGCAGTTCTTC
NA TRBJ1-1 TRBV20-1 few CSARGGREAFF TGCAGTGCTAGAGGAGGGCGTGAGGCTTTCTTT
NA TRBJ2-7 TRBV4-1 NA CASSQVSKTYEQYF TGCGCCAGCAGCCAAGTGTCCAAGACCTACGAGCAGTACTTC
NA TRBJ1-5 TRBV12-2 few CASRLDRGLTNQPQHF TGTGCAAGTCGCCTGGACAGGGGATTGACCAATCAGCCCCAGCATTTT
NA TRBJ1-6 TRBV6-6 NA CASRRASWSPLHF TGTGCCAGCAGGAGGGCATCATGGTCACCCCTCCACTTT
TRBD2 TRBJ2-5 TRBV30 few CAWARLAGLYQETQYF TGTGCCTGGGCGAGACTAGCGGGACTATACCAAGAGACCCAGTACTTC
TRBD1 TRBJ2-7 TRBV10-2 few CASSQDRRVYEQYF TGCGCCAGCAGCCAGGACAGGCGAGTTTACGAGCAGTACTTC
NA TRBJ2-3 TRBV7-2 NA CASSPNRDRTDTQYF TGTGCCAGCAGCCCGAACAGGGATCGGACAGATACGCAGTATTTT
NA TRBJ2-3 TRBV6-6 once CASRPTTDTQYF TGTGCCAGCAGGCCAACTACAGATACGCAGTATTTT
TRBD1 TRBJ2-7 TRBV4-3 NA CASSQDLLYTGASYEQYF TGCGCCAGCAGCCAAGACTTATTATATACAGGGGCCTCCTACGAGCAGTACTTC
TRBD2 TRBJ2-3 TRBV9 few CASSVTSADTQYF TGTGCCAGCAGCGTGACTAGCGCAGATACGCAGTATTTT
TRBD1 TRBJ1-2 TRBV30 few CAWSGTGGNYGYTF TGTGCCTGGTCCGGGACAGGGGGCAACTATGGCTACACCTTC
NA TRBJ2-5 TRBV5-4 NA CASSLAGPQTQYF TGTGCCAGCAGCTTGGCTGGGCCTCAGACCCAGTACTTC
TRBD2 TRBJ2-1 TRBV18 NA CASAFASGSSYNEQFF TGTGCCAGCGCGTTCGCTAGCGGGAGCTCCTACAATGAGCAGTTCTTC